These 14 T cell receptor beta chains share one sample of origin, sequenced in a study of T cell responses to AZD1222 COVID-19 vaccine. Profiling relied on immunoSEQ multiplex PCR, and the TCRdb table lists in-frame clones only, not all of them. The sample contains 80,000 to 95,000 clones, about nine tenths of which appear only once. The source material was peripheral blood, sampled on day 0 of MenACWY control vaccination. All receptors come from an adult in good health.

This chain links TRBV4-1 with TRBJ1-5; D uncertain. V lost 4 bases to trimming and J lost 2 bases, with 15 bases between them. The germline CDR1 and CDR2 sequences are MGHRA and YSYEKL. The CDR3 is 16 residues long. In nucleotides, the CDR3 is TGCGCCAGCAGCCCCGGGTTGGCGCAGGGCAATCAGCCCCAGCATTTT. It yields the protein CASSPGLAQGNQPQHF.

V gene TRBV4-3 combines with J gene TRBJ2-3, with a weak D call TRBD1 (6 bases). Per germline, CDR1 LGHNA and CDR2 YSLEER. This CDR3 contains 13 residues. V lost 3 bases to trimming and J lost 11 bases, with 15 bases between them. The CDR3: CASSQGHEGEQYF. The CDR3 nucleotides are TGCGCCAGCAGCCAGGGACACGAGGGTGAGCAGTATTTT.

V usage is TRBV9 and J usage is TRBJ2-3; possible D gene TRBD2, 6 bases. The CDR3 length is 15 residues. Trimming cost V 3 bases and J 3 bases, with 14 bases left between them. The V gene's germline CDR1 is SGDLS and CDR2 YYNGEE. CDR3 region: CASSAAAGITDTQYF. The CDR3 DNA is TGTGCCAGCAGCGCCGCGGCGGGGATAACAGATACGCAGTATTTT.

This clone was seen just once. This chain uses TRBV28 with TRBJ2-3; D not resolved. There are 13 residues in the CDR3. The germline CDR1 and CDR2 sequences are MDHEN and SYDVKM. The CDR3 spells CVASSGSTDTQYF. The CDR3 DNA sequence: TGTGTCGCCAGCAGTGGGTCCACGGATACGCAGTATTTT.

The chain combines TRBV7-9 with TRBJ1-1, with no clear D. Germline CDR1 and CDR2: SEHNR and FQNEAQ (reference sequence). The length of the CDR3 is 14 residues. Trimming took 3 bases from V and 1 from J, leaving 9 bases between them. CDR3 sequence (DNA): TGTGCCAGCAGCTTGCGGTGGGGGAACACTGAAGCTTTCTTT. This encodes CASSLRWGNTEAFF. The full variable domain, in which reference TRBV7-9 and TRBJ1-1 provide the parts outside the CDR3, is DTGVSQNPRHKITKRGQNVTFRCDPISEHNRLYWYRQTLGQGPEFLTYFQNEAQLEKSRLLSDRFSAERPKGSFSTLEIQRTEQGDSAMYLCASSLRWGNTEAFFGQGTRLTVV.

This clone was seen only once. The genes are TRBV6-1 and TRBJ1-1; TRBD1 is a possible D gene (5 bases). Germline loops: CDR1 MNHNS, CDR2 SASEGT. Trimming took off 0 bases at V and 11 bases at J, with 13 bases between the two ends. This CDR3 comprises 13 residues. CDR3 sequence reads: CASSEARGLRAFF. CDR3 nucleotides: TGTGCCAGCAGTGAAGCTAGGGGTTTGCGGGCTTTCTTT.

The chain links TRBV9 to TRBJ2-5; 14 bases map to TRBD2. The CDR3 consists of 16 residues. Germline V gene data show CDR1 as SGDLS and CDR2 as YYNGEE. Losses at the gene ends were 4 bases for V and 5 bases for J; bases not matched to a gene: 7. CDR3 in DNA: TGTGCCAGCAGCCTGACTAGCGGGGGGGCCTTGGAGACCCAGTACTTC. Amino acids: CASSLTSGGALETQYF.

This chain uses TRBV3-1 (or the pseudogene TRBV3-2) with TRBJ1-2; D is unclear. This CDR3 spans 15 amino acids. Looked up from germline, CDR1 is LGHDT and CDR2 is YNNKEL (reference sequence). Trimming removed 1 base at V and 7 bases at J, with 16 bases between. CDR3 DNA: TGTGCCAGCAGCCAAGGTACCATAAAGGGAGCTGGCTACACCTTC. Amino acid sequence: CASSQGTIKGAGYTF.

The rearrangement links TRBV7-3 to TRBJ2-3; perhaps D is TRBD1 or TRBD2 (5 bases each). Germline CDR1 is SGHTA and CDR2 is FQGTGA. The CDR3 has 17 residues. The V gene lost 3 bases and the J gene lost 0 bases, with 16 bases spanning the gap. In DNA form, the CDR3 reads TGTGCCAGCAGCTTGGGGGTTGGCGACGGTAGCACAGATACGCAGTATTTT. It yields the protein CASSLGVGDGSTDTQYF. Full variable domain (missing parts from reference TRBV7-3 and TRBJ2-3): GAGVSQTPSNKVTEKGKYVELRCDPISGHTALYWYRQSLGQGPEFLIYFQGTGAADDSGLPNDRFFAVRPEGSVSTLKIQRTERGDSAVYLCASSLGVGDGSTDTQYFGPGTRLTVL.

The J gene is TRBJ1-3, the V gene TRBV3-1 (or the pseudogene TRBV3-2), with D tentatively TRBD1 (6 bases). V was trimmed by 3 bases and J by 3 bases, leaving 9 bases between them. Germline loops: CDR1 LGHDT, CDR2 YNNKEL (reference sequence). The CDR3 totals 14 residues. In DNA form, the CDR3 reads TGTGCCAGCAGCCAGTGGACAGATGGAAACACCATATATTTT. This codes for CASSQWTDGNTIYF.

V is TRBV9 and J is TRBJ2-1, with 7 bases fitting TRBD2. V lost 4 bases to trimming and J lost 6 bases; unmatched junction nucleotides: 7. Germline values: CDR1 SGDLS, CDR2 YYNGEE. This CDR3 region has 14 residues. CDR3 loop: CASSQRSGGNEQFF. Written as DNA, the CDR3 is TGTGCCAGCAGCCAGCGTTCGGGGGGCAATGAGCAGTTCTTC.

This chain links TRBV4-1 with TRBJ2-3; D remains unclear. V lost 4 bases and J 4 bases, leaving 12 bases between the germline ends. Germline assignment: CDR1 MGHRA and CDR2 YSYEKL. The CDR3 covers 14 residues. The CDR3 nucleotides are TGCGCCAGCAGCCGAGACCACCAAGCAGATACGCAGTATTTT. Protein sequence: CASSRDHQADTQYF.

CDR3 region: CASSIGVGLNRELFF. The CDR3 nucleotides read TGTGCCAGTAGTATAGGTGTGGGGTTGAACAGGGAGCTGTTTTTT. The V gene is TRBV19, the J gene TRBJ2-2; D not certain. Per germline, CDR1 LNHDA and CDR2 SQIVND (reference sequence). Trimming took 1 base from V and 9 from J, leaving 15 bases between them. This CDR3 contains 15 residues. The full variable domain, completed using reference TRBV19 and TRBJ2-2, is DGGITQSPKYLFRKEGQNVTLSCEQNLNHDAMYWYRQDPGQGLRLIYYSQIVNDFQKGDIAEGYSVSREKKESFPLTVTSAQKNPTAFYLCASSIGVGLNRELFFGEGSRLTVL.

V usage is TRBV12-3 or TRBV12-4 and J usage is TRBJ1-5, with D unclear. Trimming took off 1 base at V and 11 bases at J, with 9 bases between the two ends. The CDR3 spans 12 residues. The CDR3 nucleotides are TGTGCCAGCAGTTTAGAGCTGAGGGCCCAGCATTTT. Residues: CASSLELRAQHF.